The clone carrying this TCR beta chain is deemed medium-sized. Its target is not known. Stated time point: sample taken at primary tumor resection. Without sorting, whole RNA was sequenced from tumor, nontumor lung or frozen PBMC. These data belong to a study of spatial heterogeneity in lung cancer. Study-wide results and caveats: Tumors with more nonsynonymous mutations had more expanded intratumoral alpha and beta TCRs.

TCRdb fed the 5' RACE reads into MiXCR, producing one record per CDR3 protein. The data hold 12,000 or so distinct CDR3 sequences, with roughly 15% observed a single time. CDR1 is SGHNT and CDR2 is YYREEE in the germline V gene (reference sequence). V was trimmed by 1 base and J by 0 bases, leaving 9 bases between them. The CDR3 consists of 15 residues. The starting material was lung tumor tissue, obtained at surgery. The clonotype originates from a male donor with early-stage non-small cell lung cancer. The gene calls are TRBV5-4 and TRBJ2-3, with D hard to call. The CDR3 spells CASSLSSASTDTQYF. The CDR3 DNA follows: TGTGCCAGCAGCTTGTCTAGTGCTAGCACAGATACGCAGTATTTT. Using reference TRBV5-4 and TRBJ2-3 for the parts outside the CDR3, the full variable domain is ETGVTQSPTHLIKTRGQQVTLRCSSQSGHNTVSWYQQALGQGPQFIFQYYREEENGRGNFPPRFSGLQFPNYSSELNVNALELDDSALYLCASSLSSASTDTQYFGPGTRLTVL.